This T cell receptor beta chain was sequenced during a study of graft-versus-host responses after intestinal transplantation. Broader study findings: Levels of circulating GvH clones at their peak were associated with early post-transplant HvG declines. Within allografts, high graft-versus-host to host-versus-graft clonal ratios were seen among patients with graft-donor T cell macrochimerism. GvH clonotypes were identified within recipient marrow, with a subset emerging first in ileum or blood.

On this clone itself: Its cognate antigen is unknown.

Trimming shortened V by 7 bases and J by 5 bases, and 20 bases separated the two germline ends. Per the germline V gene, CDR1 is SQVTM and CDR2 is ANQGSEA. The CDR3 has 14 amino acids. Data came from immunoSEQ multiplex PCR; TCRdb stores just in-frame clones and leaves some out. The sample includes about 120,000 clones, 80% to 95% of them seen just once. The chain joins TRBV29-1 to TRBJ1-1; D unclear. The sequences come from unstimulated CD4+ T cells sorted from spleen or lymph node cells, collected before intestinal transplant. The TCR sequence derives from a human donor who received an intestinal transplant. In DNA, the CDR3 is TGCAGCGCTAAGGCGGTTGAAGAGTGGACTGAAGCTTTCTTT. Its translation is CSAKAVEEWTEAFF.